This T cell receptor (beta chain) stems from a study of molecular identifiers for immune sequencing clone quantification (dated by TCRdb to the late 2010s). Background for the entire study: In a replicate experiment, RNA from roughly 20,000 or 100,000 naive CD8 T cells was split into five aliquots, four of which were sequenced. CD8 T cells were used in a methods study to benchmark molecular-identifier clustering-based TCR repertoire sequencing (MIDCIRS) and TCR RNA copy counting.

Broader findings and caveats from the paper: Spiked-in Jurkat TCR RNA equal to a single cell's worth was reported to be detectable even within 1,100,000 naive CD8 T cells. Modeling indicated approximately 2.7 TCR RNA copies recovered per cell, compared with about 10 by digital PCR, which implies a capture efficiency of approximately 29%. The sizes of highly expanded clones could end up underestimated when identical TCR molecules share a barcode. In CMV-specific effector cells, clones with more than 20 RNA copies accounted for over 98% of molecules, whereas in naive cells such clones accounted for under 1%. Spiked-in Jurkat TCR RNA (around eleven copies' worth), which is not part of the donor repertoire, was contained in the naive libraries. When barcode sub-clustering was not used, chimeric consensus sequences inflated TCR diversity, with chimeras reaching as high as 47%.

Based on the germline V gene, the CDR1 and CDR2 sequences are LGHNA and YSLEER. The CDR3 holds 15 amino acids from the cysteine to the phenylalanine. The entry retains the CDR3 DNA only, 45 bases that are in frame from base 1. V sheds 0 bases and J sheds 4 bases, leaving 12 bases between their ends. Libraries of naive CD8 T cells were built from anywhere between about 20,000 and 1,000,000 sorted cells, with 10%, 30% or 50% of the purified RNA used. On a BD FACSAria II, naive CD8 T cells were FACS-sorted as CD8+CD4-CCR7+CD45RA+ and collected into RLT Plus buffer. To test detection sensitivity, Jurkat RNA equivalent to approximately ten TCR copies was spiked into samples of about 17,000-1,100,000 naive CD8 T cells. CD8 T cells were enriched using RosetteSep CD8+ T Cell Enrichment Cocktail and Ficoll-Paque, and the enriched cells then underwent ACK red cell lysis. In this sample, this clonotype turned up many times. What antigen it recognizes has not been identified. No clone much larger than this one lies a single base away; base qualities are absent.

Preparation of the library involved PCR. The sequencer was a NextSeq 500. Preparation of bulk TCR libraries followed a previously described approach, with the TCR primers listed in Table S5. The Qiagen AllPrep DNA/RNA kit was used to purify total RNA. Before analysis, reads from multiple sequencing runs of one library were combined. The authors' analysis ran thus. Reads were retained only if the reads had an exact TCR constant sequence, and the retained reads were trimmed to 150 nt and grouped according to their 12-nt molecular barcodes. Reads inside each barcode group were sub-clustered using a 15% Levenshtein threshold, and a quality-weighted consensus sequence was constructed for each RNA molecule. Non-functional sequences were removed, as were lower-count sequences one edit away from another. Based on fitting two negative binomial distributions, any barcode sub-cluster with under 20% of the maximum read count was discarded. The public reads were run again by TCRdb, first through fastp at Q25 and then through MiXCR, and only productive beta chains were kept. Entries that share a CDR3 protein sequence are merged under the most common genes and DNA. The V and J calls were determined by TCRdb, not by the authors. The sample profile shows 79,000 or so distinct CDR3 sequences; around 27% of them were found once. The ten largest clonotypes hold about 0.73% of the sample.

Specimen: naive CD8+ T cells from blood, with Jurkat cell RNA spiked in. Taken with the paper, the label for cell subset or site translates to: FACS-sorted CD8+CD4-CCR7+CD45RA+ naive T cells. The chain links TRBV4-3 with TRBJ1-2, with TRBD1 tentatively as D gene (5 bases match). The receptor was isolated from a human donor in good health. Some libraries in this study had Jurkat cell RNA spiked in. In nucleotides, the sequence is TGCGCCAGCAGCCAAGAGAGCAGGCAGGGCTATGGCTACACCTTC. Translated, it gives CASSQESRQGYGYTF.